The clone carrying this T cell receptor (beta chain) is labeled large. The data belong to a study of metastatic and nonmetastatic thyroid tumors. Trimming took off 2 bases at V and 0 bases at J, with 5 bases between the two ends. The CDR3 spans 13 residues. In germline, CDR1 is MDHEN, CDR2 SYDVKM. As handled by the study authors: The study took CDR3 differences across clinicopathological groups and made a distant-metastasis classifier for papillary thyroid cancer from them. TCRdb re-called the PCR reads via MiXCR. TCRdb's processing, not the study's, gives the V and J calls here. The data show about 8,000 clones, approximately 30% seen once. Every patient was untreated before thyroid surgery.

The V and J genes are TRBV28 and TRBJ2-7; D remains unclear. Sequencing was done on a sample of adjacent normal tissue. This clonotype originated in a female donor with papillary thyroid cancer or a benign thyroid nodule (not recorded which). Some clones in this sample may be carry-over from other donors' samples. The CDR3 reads CASSLTSSYEQYF. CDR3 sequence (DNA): TGTGCCAGCAGTTTAACGAGCTCCTACGAGCAGTACTTC.